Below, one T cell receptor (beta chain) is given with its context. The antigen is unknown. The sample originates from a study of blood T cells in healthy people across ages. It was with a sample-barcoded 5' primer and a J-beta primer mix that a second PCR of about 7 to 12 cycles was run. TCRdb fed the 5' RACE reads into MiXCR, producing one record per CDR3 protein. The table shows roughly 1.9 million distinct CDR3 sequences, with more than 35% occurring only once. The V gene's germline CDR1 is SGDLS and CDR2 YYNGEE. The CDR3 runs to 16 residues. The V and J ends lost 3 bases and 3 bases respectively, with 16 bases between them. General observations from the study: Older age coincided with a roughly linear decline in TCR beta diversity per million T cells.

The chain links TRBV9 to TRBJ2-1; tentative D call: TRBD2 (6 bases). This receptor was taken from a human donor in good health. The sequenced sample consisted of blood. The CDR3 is CASSGEDWGLYNEQFF. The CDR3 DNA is TGTGCCAGCAGCGGAGAAGATTGGGGACTCTACAATGAGCAGTTCTTC.